Below, 20 T cell receptor beta chains from the same sample are listed, as sequenced in a study of identical twins. TCRdb analysed the 5' RACE reads with MiXCR anew, one entry per CDR3 protein. The repertoire has around 220,000 distinct CDR3 sequences, about 10% of them found once; the top ten carry more than 8.5%. The sequencing sample was made of memory T cells sorted from blood. All receptors come from a man in his forties or fifties in good health.

The rearrangement uses TRBV30 and TRBJ2-2; weak D call: TRBD1 (6 bases). The V gene's germline CDR1 is GTSNPN and CDR2 SVGIG (reference sequence). CDR3 length: 13 residues. Trimming cost V 5 bases and J 6 bases, with 13 bases left between them. Here the CDR3 reads CAWDRRGAGELFF. In DNA form, the CDR3 reads TGTGCCTGGGACCGCAGGGGAGCCGGGGAGCTGTTTTTT.

Only a few counts were recorded for this clonotype. The V gene is TRBV20-1, the J gene TRBJ2-5; no clear D gene. Trimming took off 1 base at V and 2 bases at J, with 17 bases between the two ends. From germline, CDR1 is DFQATT and CDR2 SNEGSKA (reference sequence). The CDR3 has 16 amino acids. CDR3 in amino acids: CSARGGKAESQETQYF. DNA for the CDR3: TGCAGTGCTAGAGGGGGTAAGGCGGAGAGTCAAGAGACCCAGTACTTC.

The V and J genes are TRBV4-2 and TRBJ2-1; either TRBD1 or TRBD2 may fit D (5 bases each). The germline V gene encodes CDR1 LGHNA and CDR2 YNFKEQ. The CDR3 is 15 residues long. V was pared by 5 bases and J by 1 base, with 12 bases between. The CDR3 spells CASSGGTSSYNEQFF. CDR3 nucleotides: TGTGCCAGCAGCGGTGGGACGTCATCCTACAATGAGCAGTTCTTC.

The sample holds many counts of this clonotype. The chain has TRBV6-1 and TRBJ2-1; a possible D gene is TRBD2 (5 bases). Germline loops: CDR1 MNHNS, CDR2 SASEGT. The CDR3 spans 14 residues. Trimming removed 6 bases from V and 8 bases from J, with 17 bases in between. CDR3: CASRPRRRAYEQFF. DNA for the CDR3: TGTGCCAGCAGACCCCGGCGGCGGGCCTATGAGCAGTTCTTC.

There are many counts of this clonotype. In DNA, the CDR3 is TGTGCCAGCAACTCTAGGGGTAGGACAGGGCAAAATACGCAGTATTTT. Protein product: CASNSRGRTGQNTQYF. V usage is TRBV12-3 or TRBV12-4 and J usage is TRBJ2-3; TRBD1 aligns across 8 bases. Trimming cost V 7 bases and J 7 bases; bases outside gene matches: 16. The length of the CDR3 is 16 residues.

This clonotype has a count of ten or more. V is TRBV24-1 and J is TRBJ2-3; TRBD2 agrees at 7 bases. The CDR3 has 13 residues. V was clipped by 2 bases and J by 5 bases; unmatched bases: 0. Germline CDR1 reads KGHDR; CDR2 reads SFDVKD. The DNA for the CDR3 is TGTGCCACCAGTGATTCGGGGGGAGATACGCAGTATTTT. Protein: CATSDSGGDTQYF.

The chain is built from TRBV2 and TRBJ2-7; 7 bases fit TRBD1. This CDR3 is 14 amino acids long. V lost 3 bases to trimming and J lost 2 bases; unmatched junction nucleotides: 4. Germline lookup yields CDR1 SNHLY and CDR2 FYNNEI. CDR3: CASSEDRLAYEQYF. Here the CDR3 DNA reads TGTGCCAGCAGTGAGGACAGGTTGGCCTACGAGCAGTACTTC.

This clonotype was seen only a few times. V and J are TRBV7-6 and TRBJ2-1, with 7 bases matching TRBD2. CDR1 is SGHVS and CDR2 is FNYEAQ in the germline V gene. The ends lost 5 bases at V and 10 bases at J; junction bases unmatched: 20. The CDR3 extends over 17 amino acids. Written as DNA, the CDR3 is TGTGCCAGCAGCCCAAATCCGGGACTACCCTCTACACGAGAGCAGTTCTTC. It yields the protein CASSPNPGLPSTREQFF.

This clonotype was counted a single time. This CDR3 reads CASRVSQDEKLFF. The CDR3 bases are TGTGCCAGCAGGGTATCTCAGGATGAAAAACTGTTTTTT. The chain links TRBV10-3 to TRBJ1-4; tentative D call: TRBD1 (5 bases). This CDR3 is 13 amino acids long. Germline V gene lookup returns CDR1 ENHRY and CDR2 SYGVKD. V dropped 10 bases and J dropped 6 bases, with 15 bases sitting between them.

The rearrangement joins TRBV20-1 to TRBJ1-6, with 7 nucleotides matching TRBD1. Germline V gene data show CDR1 as DFQATT and CDR2 as SNEGSKA (reference sequence). The CDR3 runs to 16 residues. V shed 0 bases, J shed 4 bases, and the junction held 6 bases outside the gene matches. CDR3 sequence reads: CSARDPNRGYNSPLHF. The CDR3 coding sequence is TGCAGTGCTAGAGACCCGAACAGGGGTTATAATTCACCCCTCCACTTT.

V usage is TRBV29-1 and J usage is TRBJ1-2; D is undetermined. The CDR3 totals 13 residues. Trimming shortened V by 4 bases and J by 4 bases, and 13 bases separated the two germline ends. Germline V gene lookup returns CDR1 SQVTM and CDR2 ANQGSEA. This CDR3 is CSVARQDLYGYTF. The CDR3 bases are TGCAGCGTTGCCAGGCAGGATCTCTATGGCTACACCTTC.

This clonotype was detected ten times or more. V gene TRBV18 combines with J gene TRBJ2-7; no clear D gene. Germline-derived CDR1 and CDR2 are KGHSH and LQKENI. Trimming cost V 3 bases and J 2 bases, with 11 bases left between them. The CDR3 has 14 amino acids. CDR3 region: CASSPAHGPYEQYF. The CDR3, as DNA: TGTGCCAGCTCACCGGCTCACGGTCCCTACGAGCAGTACTTC.

This clonotype was detected a few times. The genes are TRBV5-1 and TRBJ2-2; TRBD1 matches at 8 bases. The germline V gene has CDR1 SGHRS and CDR2 YFSETQ. The ends lost 4 bases at V and 1 base at J; junction bases unmatched: 3. This CDR3 is built from 15 residues. The CDR3 protein is CASSPGQGNTGELFF. The CDR3, as DNA: TGCGCCAGCAGCCCCGGACAGGGGAACACCGGGGAGCTGTTTTTT.

There are a few counts of this clonotype. The V call is TRBV29-1, the J call TRBJ1-1, with 9 bases lining up with TRBD1. The germline V gene encodes CDR1 SQVTM and CDR2 ANQGSEA. J was trimmed by 5 bases and V by 4 bases; bases with no gene match: 5. The CDR3 runs 13 residues. CDR3 DNA sequence: TGCAGCGTTGTGGGACAGGGACGTACTGAAGCTTTCTTT. Translating gives CSVVGQGRTEAFF.

The table lists this clonotype with a few counts. The rearrangement uses TRBV6-5 and TRBJ2-5; TRBD2 matches at 7 bases. V trimming: 2 bases; J trimming: 5 bases; junction bases outside the gene matches: 11. This CDR3 has 16 residues. Germline CDR1 reads MNHEY; CDR2 reads SVGAGI. This chain's CDR3 is CASSYGGRGQRETQYF. The CDR3 DNA is TGTGCCAGCAGTTACGGCGGGAGAGGTCAACGGGAGACCCAGTACTTC.

This clonotype was recorded many times. This sequence joins TRBV12-3 or TRBV12-4 and TRBJ1-1; 7 bases are shared with TRBD1. The CDR3 is 12 residues long. With V trimmed by 3 bases and J by 6 bases, 1 base remained unmatched. In DNA, the CDR3 is TGTGCCAGCAGTTTCGGACAGGCTGAAGCTTTCTTT. Its protein product is CASSFGQAEAFF.

This clonotype showed up just a few times. The genes are TRBV27 and TRBJ1-5; D is perhaps TRBD1 (6 bases). The length of the CDR3 is 18 residues. Germline V gene sequence: CDR1 MNHEY, CDR2 SMNVEV (reference sequence). With 6 bases removed from V and 1 base from J, the gap between germline ends came to 22 bases. The CDR3 DNA is TGTGCCAGCAGAAAAGTTACAGGGAATTACAAAAGCAATCAGCCCCAGCATTTT. Translation: CASRKVTGNYKSNQPQHF.

This clonotype was seen at least ten times. This rearrangement joins TRBV7-2 to TRBJ1-6; D gene uncertain. The CDR3 runs 16 residues. V lost 4 bases and J 9 bases, leaving 19 bases between the germline ends. The germline gives CDR1 SGHTA, CDR2 FQGNSA. The CDR3 sequence: CASSSPAFKRGSPLHF. CDR3 nucleotide sequence: TGTGCCAGCAGCTCACCCGCCTTCAAAAGAGGTTCACCCCTCCACTTT.

This clonotype was counted ten times or more. The genes are TRBV28 and TRBJ2-1; tentatively, D is TRBD1 (5 bases). The CDR3 has 15 amino acids. Trimming stripped 3 bases from V and 5 bases from J, with 14 bases between. Per germline, CDR1 MDHEN and CDR2 SYDVKM. The CDR3 reads CASSLPSVGHNEQFF. Written as DNA, the CDR3 is TGTGCCAGCAGTTTGCCCAGCGTGGGGCACAATGAGCAGTTCTTC.

This clonotype was picked up a small number of times. The V gene is TRBV15, the J gene TRBJ2-5, with D perhaps being TRBD1 or TRBD2 (5 bases each). The ends were cut back, 5 bases at V and 5 bases at J, with 12 bases in the middle. Looked up from germline, CDR1 is LNHNV and CDR2 is YYDKDF (reference sequence). The CDR3 covers 13 residues. The CDR3 coding sequence is TGTGCCACCAGCCGGCAGGGCGGGGAGACCCAGTACTTC. It specifies CATSRQGGETQYF.